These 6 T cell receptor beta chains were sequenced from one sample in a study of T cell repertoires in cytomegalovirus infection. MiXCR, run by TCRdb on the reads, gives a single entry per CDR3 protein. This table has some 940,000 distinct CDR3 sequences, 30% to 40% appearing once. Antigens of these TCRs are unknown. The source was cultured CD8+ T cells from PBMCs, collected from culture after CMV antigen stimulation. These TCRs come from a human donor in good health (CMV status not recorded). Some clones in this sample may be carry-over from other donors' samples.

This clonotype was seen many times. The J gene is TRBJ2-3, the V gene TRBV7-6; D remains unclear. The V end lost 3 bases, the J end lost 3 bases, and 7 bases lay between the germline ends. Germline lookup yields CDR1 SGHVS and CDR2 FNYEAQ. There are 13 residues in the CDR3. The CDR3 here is CASSFKPTDTQYF. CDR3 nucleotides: TGTGCCAGCAGCTTTAAACCGACAGATACGCAGTATTTT.

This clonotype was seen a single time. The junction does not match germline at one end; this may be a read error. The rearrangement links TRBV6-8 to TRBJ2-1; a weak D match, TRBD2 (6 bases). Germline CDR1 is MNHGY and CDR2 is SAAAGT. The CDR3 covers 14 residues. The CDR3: CASSYTGLGGERFF. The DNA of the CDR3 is TGTGCCAGCAGTTACACGGGGCTCGGGGGTGAGCGGTTCTTC.

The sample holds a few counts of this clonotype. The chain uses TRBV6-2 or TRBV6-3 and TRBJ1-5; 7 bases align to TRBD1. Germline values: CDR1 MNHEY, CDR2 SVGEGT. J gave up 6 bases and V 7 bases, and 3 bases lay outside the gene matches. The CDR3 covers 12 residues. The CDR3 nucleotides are TGTGCCAGCAAGGGGGCAGGTCAGCCCCAGCATTTT. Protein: CASKGAGQPQHF.

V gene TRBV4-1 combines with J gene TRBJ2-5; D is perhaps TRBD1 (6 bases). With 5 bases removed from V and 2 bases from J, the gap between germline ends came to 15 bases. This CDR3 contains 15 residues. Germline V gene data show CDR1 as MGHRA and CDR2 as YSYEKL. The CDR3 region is CASSFQDRPQETQYF. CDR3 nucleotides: TGCGCCAGCAGCTTTCAAGACAGGCCACAAGAGACCCAGTACTTC.

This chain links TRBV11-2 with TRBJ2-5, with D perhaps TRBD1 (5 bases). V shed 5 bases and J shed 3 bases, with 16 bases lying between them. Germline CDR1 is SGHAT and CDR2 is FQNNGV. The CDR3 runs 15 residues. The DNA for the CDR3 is TGTGCCAGCAGCAAAGGCGAGACAGATGAAGAGACCCAGTACTTC. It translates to CASSKGETDEETQYF.

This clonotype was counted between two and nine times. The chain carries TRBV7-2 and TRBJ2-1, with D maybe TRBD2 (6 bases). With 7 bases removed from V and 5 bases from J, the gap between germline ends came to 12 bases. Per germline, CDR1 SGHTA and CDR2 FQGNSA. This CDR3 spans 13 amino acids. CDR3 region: CASTGQRDNEQFF. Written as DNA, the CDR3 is TGTGCCAGCACGGGGCAGCGGGACAATGAGCAGTTCTTC.